This is a list of T cell receptor beta chains from one sample in a study of shared clonotypes between healthy human individuals. Only in-frame clones appear in the TCRdb table, and some are missing; sequencing was by immunoSEQ multiplex PCR. The repertoire holds a few million clones, with around 94% as singletons. The sample comprised naive CD4+ T cells sorted from blood. These receptors were obtained from a man aged 18 to 29 in good health. Each CDR3 is given with its conserved first and last residue. The order of the fields is D gene, J gene, V gene, clone size, CDR3 DNA, CDR3 protein. A D gene is named only where the DNA matches it firmly. Not every row has a clone size; where given, it reads once, few, many or a size class.

TRBD1 TRBJ2-2 TRBV28 - TGTGCCAGCAGTTCACAGGGGACGACCGGGGAGCTGTTTTTT CASSSQGTTGELFF
TRBD1 TRBJ1-4 TRBV11-2 - TGTGCCAGCAGCTTGGGACAGGGCAGAGAAAAACTGTTTTTT CASSLGQGREKLFF
- TRBJ2-5 TRBV5-1 - TGCGCCAGCAGCCGGCAAGAGACCCAGTACTTC CASSRQETQYF
TRBD2 TRBJ2-1 TRBV30 - TGTGCCTGGAGTCAGGGACTAGCGGGGGGGAATGAGCAGTTCTTC CAWSQGLAGGNEQFF
TRBD2 TRBJ2-1 TRBV27 - TGTGCCAGCAGTCCTGCCTCCCGACTAGCGGGCACCTCCTACAATGAGCAGTTCTTC CASSPASRLAGTSYNEQFF
TRBD1 TRBJ1-5 TRBV7-9 - TGTGCCAGCAGCTTGGGACAGAGAAGCAATCAGCCCCAGCATTTT CASSLGQRSNQPQHF
TRBD2 TRBJ2-3 TRBV10-3 - TGTGCCATCAAAGGGGTGGGAGGGGATGAAGATACGCAGTATTTT CAIKGVGGDEDTQYF
- TRBJ2-2 TRBV4-3 - TGCGCCAGCAGCCTACAGGGAACCGGGGAGCTGTTTTTT CASSLQGTGELFF
- TRBJ1-1 TRBV5-1 - TGCGCCAGCCTGGGGGTTTTGGGCACTGAAGCTTTCTTT CASLGVLGTEAFF
TRBD1 TRBJ2-7 TRBV27 - TGTGCCAGGACAACCGGGACAGGGAAAAGAGAGTACTTC CARTTGTGKREYF
- TRBJ2-7 TRBV29-1 - TGCAGCGTATACCGGGTTCCCTACGAGCAGTACTTC CSVYRVPYEQYF
TRBD1 TRBJ2-2 TRBV4-3 - TGCGCCAGCAGCCCCCGGGGGACAGGATCCGGGGAGCTGTTTTTT CASSPRGTGSGELFF
TRBD1 TRBJ2-5 TRBV30 - TGTGCCTGGAGTGTAATCGGCAGGGGGCCAGAGACCCAGTACTTC CAWSVIGRGPETQYF
TRBD1 TRBJ2-5 TRBV5-4 - TGTGCCAGCAGCCCGGACCTCGGGACAGCAGAGACCCAGTACTTC CASSPDLGTAETQYF
TRBD2 TRBJ2-5 TRBV9 - TGTGCCAGCAGCGCAGATAGCGGGGGATCGCAAGAGACCCAGTACTTC CASSADSGGSQETQYF
- TRBJ2-3 TRBV30 - TGTGCCTGGAGTTCAAGGGGGTCTGCAGATACGCAGTATTTT CAWSSRGSADTQYF
- TRBJ2-5 TRBV6-1 - TGTGCCAGCAGTGAATCCACAGGGTTCGAAGAGACCCAGTACTTC CASSESTGFEETQYF
TRBD2 TRBJ2-7 TRBV4-1 - TGCGCCAGCAGCCAAGTAGTTCGTAAGGCTAGCGGGAGCCACGAGCAGTACTTC CASSQVVRKASGSHEQYF
- TRBJ2-2 TRBV5-1 - TGCGCCAGCAGCATAGACAACACCGGGGAGCTGTTTTTT CASSIDNTGELFF
- TRBJ2-2 TRBV11-2 - TGTGCCAGCAGCTTCTCGGGGCGCACCGGGGAGCTGTTTTTT CASSFSGRTGELFF
- TRBJ2-1 TRBV19 - TGTGCCAGTAGTATCAAACAACTTGTCTCCTACAATGAGCAGTTCTTC CASSIKQLVSYNEQFF
- TRBJ1-2 TRBV7-2 - TGTGCCAGCAGCTCGACGGGGGCAAGTGGCTACACCTTC CASSSTGASGYTF
TRBD2 TRBJ2-2 TRBV5-1 - TGCGCCAGCACCAAAGGGACTAGCGGGAACACCGGGGAGCTGTTTTTT CASTKGTSGNTGELFF
TRBD2 TRBJ2-1 TRBV19 - TGTGCCAGCACCCCGGGAGCGGGGGGGTACAATGAGCAGTTCTTC CASTPGAGGYNEQFF
TRBD1 TRBJ2-5 TRBV30 - TGTGCCTGGGGGGACAGTGAAGAGACCCAGTACTTC CAWGDSEETQYF
TRBD2 TRBJ2-1 TRBV10-3 - TGTGCCATCAGTGCTGATAGCGGGAGGGGGCTTTACAATGAGCAGTTCTTC CAISADSGRGLYNEQFF
- TRBJ2-7 TRBV5-6 - TGTGCCAGCAGCTCGACTCAAGAGCAGTACTTC CASSSTQEQYF
TRBD2 TRBJ2-3 TRBV4-1 once TGCGCCTGCGGGAGGGGACAGTCTAGCACAGATACGCAGTATTTT CACGRGQSSTDTQYF
- TRBJ2-5 TRBV9 - TGTGCCAGCAGCGTAGACTCCCAAAGGGAGACCCAGTACTTC CASSVDSQRETQYF
- TRBJ1-5 TRBV4-3 - TGCGCCAGCAGCCAAGAGTGGGGTAGAGGTCAGCCCCAGCATTTT CASSQEWGRGQPQHF
- TRBJ2-7 TRBV5-1 - TGCGCCAGCAGCTTGGAGTTCACTCTCCCCTACGAGCAGTACTTC CASSLEFTLPYEQYF
- TRBJ1-1 TRBV6-1 - TGTGCCAGCAGTGAGAGAGCTTCTATGAACACTGAAGCTTTCTTT CASSERASMNTEAFF
- TRBJ2-2 TRBV7-9 - TGTGCCAGCAGCCCTCTCATGGGGGTAAACACCGGGGAGCTGTTTTTT CASSPLMGVNTGELFF
- TRBJ1-1 TRBV28 - TGTGCCAGCAGTTTGTACACCCACCAGGGTGAAGTTTTCTTT CASSLYTHQGEVFF
TRBD1 TRBJ2-7 TRBV6-1 - TGTGCCAGCAGTGAAAGGACAGGGGGCCGGGAGCAGTACTTC CASSERTGGREQYF
- TRBJ1-1 TRBV18 - TGTGCCAGCTCACCCGCGGATTCGGGTGAAGCTTTCTTT CASSPADSGEAFF
- TRBJ2-5 TRBV11-2 - TGTGCCAGCAGCCCCGGTAAGGGGATAGAGACCCAGTACTTC CASSPGKGIETQYF
TRBD1 TRBJ1-3 TRBV6-5 once TGTGCCAGCAGTACGGACAGGGCCGGAAACACCATATATTTT CASSTDRAGNTIYF
- TRBJ2-5 TRBV5-6 - TGTGCCAGCAGCTTGAGAGCGGTCCAAGAGACCCAGTACTTC CASSLRAVQETQYF
- TRBJ1-1 TRBV11-2 - TGTGCCAGCAGCTTCACCAACACTGAAGCTTTCTTT CASSFTNTEAFF
TRBD1 TRBJ1-2 TRBV6-1 - TGTGCCAGCAGTGAAGACGGACAGGGCGTCTTTGGCTACACCTTC CASSEDGQGVFGYTF
- TRBJ2-7 TRBV18 - TGTGCCAGCTCACCGGCCAGTGGGTCCTACGAGCAGTACTTC CASSPASGSYEQYF
- TRBJ2-2 TRBV5-1 - TGCGCCAGTAATAAGTTGTCGACAGCTTTTTCTGACACCGGGGAGCTGTTTTTT CASNKLSTAFSDTGELFF
TRBD1 TRBJ1-2 TRBV7-9 - TGTGCCAGCAGCCCAGGACAGGGGGGCAACTATGGCTACACCTTC CASSPGQGGNYGYTF
TRBD2 TRBJ2-3 TRBV2 - TGTGCCAGCAGTGATGGACTAGCGGGGGATACGCAGTATTTT CASSDGLAGDTQYF
- TRBJ1-1 TRBV6-5 - TGTGCCAGCAGCACCAGGGGCAAGAACACTGAAGCTTTCTTT CASSTRGKNTEAFF
- TRBJ1-2 TRBV25-1 - TGTGCCAGCAGTGAAGCGCTCAGGGGTGGCTACACCTTC CASSEALRGGYTF
- TRBJ2-3 TRBV28 - TGTGCCAGCAGTCCCACCGGGACTAGCACAGATACGCAGTATTTT CASSPTGTSTDTQYF
TRBD1 TRBJ2-7 TRBV11-2 - TGTGCCAGCAGCTTAGCAGGACAGGGAAGGGAGCAGTACTTC CASSLAGQGREQYF
- TRBJ1-1 TRBV4-1 - TGCGCCAGCAGCCAATTTCGGGTGAACACTGAAGCTTTCTTT CASSQFRVNTEAFF